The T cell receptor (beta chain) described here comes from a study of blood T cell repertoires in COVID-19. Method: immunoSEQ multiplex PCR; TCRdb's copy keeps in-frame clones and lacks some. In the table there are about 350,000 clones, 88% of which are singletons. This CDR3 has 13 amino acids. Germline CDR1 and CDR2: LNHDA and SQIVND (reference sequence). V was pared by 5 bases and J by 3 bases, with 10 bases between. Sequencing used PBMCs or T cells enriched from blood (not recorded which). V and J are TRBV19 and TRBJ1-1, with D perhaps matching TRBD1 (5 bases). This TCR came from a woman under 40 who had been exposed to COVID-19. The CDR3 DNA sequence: TGTGCCAGTAGTTTCAGGGTTTACACTGAAGCTTTCTTT. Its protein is CASSFRVYTEAFF.